The 30 T cell receptor beta chains below were found in one sample sequenced in a study of blood T cells in healthy people across ages. A second roughly 7 to 11 cycle PCR used barcoded and J-beta primers. One entry per CDR3 protein, called by TCRdb with MiXCR from the 5' RACE reads. Among fewer than 750,000 distinct CDR3 sequences listed, 47% were seen once. The source material was blood. The receptors here all came from a man older than 75 in good health.

This clonotype was counted many times. V and J are TRBV6-6 and TRBJ1-1; D unclear. In germline, CDR1 is MNHNY, CDR2 SVGAGI (reference sequence). Trimming left V 7 bases short and J 5 bases short, with 11 bases between. CDR3 length: 12 amino acids. Here the CDR3 DNA reads TGTGCCAGCACCCACATTCTAACTGAAGCTTTCTTT. Translated, it gives CASTHILTEAFF.

The chain carries TRBV25-1 and TRBJ2-7; the D gene is possibly TRBD2 (6 bases). Trimming removed 2 bases from V and 8 bases from J, with 13 bases in between. Germline loops: CDR1 MGHDK, CDR2 SYGVNS. The CDR3 covers 13 residues. The DNA for the CDR3 is TGTGCCAGCAGTGAAGGAGGGATGGGCAAGCAGTACTTC. Its protein product is CASSEGGMGKQYF.

The chain joins TRBV7-2 to TRBJ1-1; a weak D match, TRBD1 (6 bases). The germline V gene encodes CDR1 SGHTA and CDR2 FQGNSA. V shed 8 bases and J shed 3 bases, with 16 bases lying between them. The length of the CDR3 is 14 residues. CDR3 sequence: CASAVIPGDTEAFF. The DNA for the CDR3 is TGTGCCAGCGCGGTAATTCCAGGGGACACTGAAGCTTTCTTT.

The CDR3 coding sequence is TGCAGTGCTGCTCCGGGACAGGGATGCTACGAGCAGTACTTC. Translation gives CSAAPGQGCYEQYF. V is TRBV20-1 and J is TRBJ2-5; 9 bases are a match to TRBD1. The J call may be in error: the DNA end matches TRBJ2-7 better. There are 14 residues in the CDR3. The germline V gene encodes CDR1 DFQATT and CDR2 SNEGSKA (reference sequence).

The chain couples TRBV5-1 to TRBJ2-1, with TRBD2 matching over 7 bases. The CDR3 runs to 15 residues. V lost 0 bases, J lost 5 bases, and 5 bases stayed unmatched. Germline V gene data show CDR1 as SGHRS and CDR2 as YFSETQ. The CDR3 sequence is CASSLGGTTDNEQFF. The DNA of the CDR3 is TGCGCCAGCAGCTTGGGAGGGACTACGGACAATGAGCAGTTCTTC. Based on the CDR3 plus reference TRBV5-1 and TRBJ2-1, the full variable domain is KAGVTQTPRYLIKTRGQQVTLSCSPISGHRSVSWYQQTPGQGLQFLFEYFSETQRNKGNFPGRFSGRQFSNSRSEMNVSTLELGDSALYLCASSLGGTTDNEQFFGPGTRLTVL.

The chain's CDR3 is CASSEPPGETQYF. Written as DNA, the CDR3 is TGTGCCAGCAGTGAGCCACCGGGCGAGACCCAGTACTTC. The rearrangement uses TRBV25-1 and TRBJ2-5; D remains ambiguous. V lost 3 bases and J lost 5, with 10 bases in between. The CDR3 length is 13 residues. The germline V gene encodes CDR1 MGHDK and CDR2 SYGVNS.

This chain joins TRBV29-1 and TRBJ1-3; 8 nucleotides agree with TRBD1. V lost 5 bases and J lost 1; bases outside the gene matches: 1. From germline, CDR1 is SQVTM and CDR2 ANQGSEA. CDR3 length: 13 residues. The CDR3 region is CSVRQGSGNTIYF. CDR3 in DNA: TGCAGCGTTCGACAGGGGTCTGGAAACACCATATATTTT.

This chain links TRBV9 with TRBJ2-1; TRBD2 is a possible D gene (5 bases). V was cut by 4 bases and J by 5 bases, with 22 bases left in between. This CDR3 has 17 residues. Germline CDR1 SGDLS, CDR2 YYNGEE. The CDR3 reads CASSPHPRSRGNNEQFF. As DNA, the CDR3 is TGTGCCAGCAGCCCCCACCCGCGGTCGCGAGGGAACAATGAGCAGTTCTTC.

V gene TRBV20-1 combines with J gene TRBJ2-1; D is uncertain. This CDR3 has 13 residues. Germline CDR1 DFQATT, CDR2 SNEGSKA (reference sequence). Trimming cost V 3 bases and J 4 bases, with 10 bases left between them. In DNA, the CDR3 is TGCAGTGCTAGGGTCTCACCGTACAATGAGCAGTTCTTC. This sequence encodes CSARVSPYNEQFF.

There are a few counts of this clonotype. The rearrangement links TRBV29-1 to TRBJ1-2, with unresolved D. The CDR3 is 14 amino acids. V shed 1 base and J shed 5 bases, with 14 bases lying between them. Germline V gene sequence: CDR1 SQVTM, CDR2 ANQGSEA. CDR3 region: CSVEVQDQEYGYTF. The CDR3 DNA reads as TGCAGCGTTGAAGTTCAGGACCAGGAATATGGCTACACCTTC.

Comments on this clonotype: Just one base apart from a much larger clone, this may be a read error. This chain joins TRBV2 and TRBJ2-1, with D uncertain. The germline V gene encodes CDR1 SNHLY and CDR2 FYNNEI. The CDR3 has 11 residues. The CDR3 DNA reads as TGTGCCAGCCGGAACTACAATGGGCAGTTCTTC. Encoded protein: CASRNYNGQFF.

The chain couples TRBV9 to TRBJ1-4, with D hard to call. Deletions cut 0 bases from V and 5 bases from J, with 8 bases between. This CDR3 has 14 residues. Germline-derived CDR1 and CDR2 are SGDLS and YYNGEE. The CDR3 is CASSVDHRNEKLFF. The CDR3 DNA reads as TGTGCCAGCAGCGTAGATCACCGGAATGAAAAACTGTTTTTT.

This chain links TRBV7-3 with TRBJ1-6; TRBD1 aligns across 7 bases. Germline lookup yields CDR1 SGHTA and CDR2 FQGTGA. V trimming: 5 bases; J trimming: 14 bases; junction bases outside the gene matches: 12. This CDR3 is 14 amino acids long. DNA for the CDR3: TGTGCCAGCAGCGCTCAACCGACAGGGCCGACCCTCCACTTT. It codes for CASSAQPTGPTLHF. Combining the CDR3 with reference TRBV7-3 and TRBJ1-6 gives the whole variable domain GAGVSQTPSNKVTEKGKYVELRCDPISGHTALYWYRQSLGQGPEFLIYFQGTGAADDSGLPNDRFFAVRPEGSVSTLKIQRTERGDSAVYLCASSAQPTGPTLHFGNGTRLTVT.

The chain combines TRBV4-2 with TRBJ2-7, with TRBD2 matching 7 bases. The CDR3 has 16 amino acids. Germline V CDR1 and CDR2: LGHNA, YNFKEQ. The V segment lost 0 bases and the J segment 4 bases; nucleotides outside the gene matches: 9. The CDR3 coding sequence is TGTGCCAGCAGCCAAGAGGTTCGGGCTAGCGGATACGAGCAGTACTTC. Its translation: CASSQEVRASGYEQYF.

This clonotype was counted only a few times. CDR3 DNA sequence: TGTGCCAGCAGTGCGTACCGCGATACGCAGTATTTT. Protein: CASSAYRDTQYF. The V call is TRBV27, the J call TRBJ2-3; D is unclear. V was cut by 5 bases and J by 6 bases, with 9 bases left in between. This CDR3 comprises 12 residues. Germline V CDR1 and CDR2: MNHEY, SMNVEV (reference sequence).

V and J are TRBV9 and TRBJ2-1; 8 bases line up with TRBD2. TRBJ2-7 explains the end of the DNA better; the J call may be wrong. This CDR3 is 16 amino acids long. Looked up from germline, CDR1 is SGDLS and CDR2 is YYNGEE. CDR3 sequence (DNA): TGTGCCAGCAGCGCGGGGGGGGGTGGCTCCTACAATGAGCAGTACTTC. Translation gives CASSAGGGGSYNEQYF.

This sequence joins TRBV4-2 and TRBJ2-1; 8 bases are shared with TRBD1. Germline loops: CDR1 LGHNA, CDR2 YNFKEQ. This CDR3 is built from 16 residues. The trim removed 2 bases at V and 7 bases at J, leaving 10 bases unmatched. This chain's CDR3 is CASSQPGQVLMNEQFF. CDR3 sequence (DNA): TGTGCCAGCAGCCAACCGGGACAGGTCCTAATGAATGAGCAGTTCTTC.

The chain uses TRBV7-2 and TRBJ2-7, with TRBD2 matching 7 bases. The CDR3 is made up of 14 amino acids. Germline CDR1 is SGHTA and CDR2 is FQGNSA. With V trimmed by 3 bases and J by 3 bases, 5 bases remained unmatched. This chain's CDR3 is CASSFGPSGYEQYF. The CDR3 bases are TGTGCCAGCAGCTTCGGTCCTAGCGGCTACGAGCAGTACTTC. Complete variable domain (other parts from reference TRBV7-2 and TRBJ2-7): GAGVSQSPSNKVTEKGKDVELRCDPISGHTALYWYRQSLGQGLEFLIYFQGNSAPDKSGLPSDRFSAERTGGSVSTLTIQRTQQEDSAVYLCASSFGPSGYEQYFGPGTRLTVT.

This clonotype was seen only a few times. This sequence joins TRBV20-1 and TRBJ2-3; D call uncertain. The CDR3 runs 15 residues. V lost 1 base, J lost 2 bases, and 13 bases lay in between. From germline, CDR1 is DFQATT and CDR2 SNEGSKA (reference sequence). The CDR3 DNA sequence: TGCAGTGCTAGAGTTCCCCGACCTTCCACAGATACGCAGTATTTT. Amino acids: CSARVPRPSTDTQYF.

The chain joins TRBV7-2 to TRBJ1-5, with 8 bases that match TRBD1. This CDR3 has 14 residues. Trimming cost V 5 bases and J 6 bases; bases outside gene matches: 6. Per germline, CDR1 SGHTA and CDR2 FQGNSA. As DNA, the CDR3 is TGTGCCAGCAGCCGTCAGGGGGCAAGTCAGCCCCAGCATTTT. This gives the protein CASSRQGASQPQHF. Filled out from reference TRBV7-2 and TRBJ1-5, the complete variable domain reads GAGVSQSPSNKVTEKGKDVELRCDPISGHTALYWYRQSLGQGLEFLIYFQGNSAPDKSGLPSDRFSAERTGGSVSTLTIQRTQQEDSAVYLCASSRQGASQPQHFGDGTRLSIL.

CDR3 loop: CASSHPTGLNQPQHF. In nucleotides, the CDR3 is TGCGCCAGCAGCCATCCGACAGGGCTCAATCAGCCCCAGCATTTT. This chain joins TRBV4-1 and TRBJ1-5, with TRBD1 identical over 7 bases. Germline values: CDR1 MGHRA, CDR2 YSYEKL. This CDR3 is built from 15 residues. The V gene end was trimmed by 3 bases and the J gene end by 3 bases; junction bases not matched to a gene: 5.

In this sample, this clonotype turned up a few times. The chain joins TRBV3-1 to TRBJ2-7, with D perhaps matching TRBD2 (5 bases). Trimming pared 5 bases from V and 4 bases from J, leaving 9 bases between. The CDR3 sequence is 12 residues long. Looked up from germline, CDR1 is LGHDT and CDR2 is YNNKEL (reference sequence). Written as DNA, the CDR3 is TGTGCCAGCAGCTATCAGCGGTACGAGCAGTACTTC. It codes for CASSYQRYEQYF.

The V and J genes are TRBV7-2 and TRBJ2-3; unclear D gene. Trimming pared 1 base from V and 1 base from J, leaving 9 bases between. Germline values: CDR1 SGHTA, CDR2 FQGNSA. CDR3 length: 15 amino acids. CDR3 protein: CASSLDGSRTDTQYF. Written as DNA, the CDR3 is TGTGCCAGCAGCTTAGACGGCAGTCGCACAGATACGCAGTATTTT.

This clonotype was counted a single time. The chain couples TRBV7-2 to TRBJ1-2; D is uncertain. CDR1 is SGHTA, CDR2 FQGNSA, per germline. The CDR3 totals 16 residues. Deletions cut 1 base from V and 2 bases from J, with 14 bases between. CDR3 region: CASSLGRPGSNYGYTF. For the CDR3, the DNA is TGTGCCAGCAGCTTAGGCCGCCCGGGTTCCAACTATGGCTACACCTTC.

Details on this clonotype: Its ends do not fully match the called genes, so a read error is possible. The chain has TRBV7-2 and TRBJ2-7; 7 nucleotides match TRBD1. Germline values: CDR1 SGHTA, CDR2 FQGNSA. The CDR3 covers 15 residues. The CDR3 region is CASSLNRGPQDEQYF. CDR3 bases: TGTGCCAGCAGCTTAAACAGGGGCCCCCAGGACGAGCAGTACTTT.

The chain carries TRBV7-2 and TRBJ1-1; D may be TRBD1 (5 bases). Germline CDR1 SGHTA, CDR2 FQGNSA. The CDR3 is made up of 18 amino acids. Deletions cut 6 bases from V and 1 base from J, with 24 bases between. The CDR3 sequence is CASREGGGRGPKNTEAFF. In nucleotides, the CDR3 is TGTGCCAGCAGAGAAGGAGGAGGAAGGGGCCCCAAGAACACTGAAGCTTTCTTT. Drawing the rest from reference TRBV7-2 and TRBJ1-1, the complete variable domain is GAGVSQSPSNKVTEKGKDVELRCDPISGHTALYWYRQSLGQGLEFLIYFQGNSAPDKSGLPSDRFSAERTGGSVSTLTIQRTQQEDSAVYLCASREGGGRGPKNTEAFFGQGTRLTVV.

This clonotype was found a few times. The rearrangement links TRBV10-3 to TRBJ2-1; 8 bases fit TRBD2. The ends lost 2 bases at V and 2 bases at J; junction bases unmatched: 5. CDR3 length: 16 residues. The germline V gene has CDR1 ENHRY and CDR2 SYGVKD. CDR3 loop: CAISESHSGAYNEQFF. The CDR3, as DNA: TGTGCCATCAGTGAGAGCCATAGCGGGGCCTACAATGAGCAGTTCTTC.

This clonotype was counted only a few times. V is TRBV4-2 and J is TRBJ2-2; D remains unclear. The CDR3 is made up of 16 amino acids. V shed 6 bases and J shed 9 bases, with 23 bases lying between them. Germline CDR1 and CDR2: LGHNA and YNFKEQ. CDR3 in DNA: TGTGCCAGCAGGCAAAGCCAGGACCGATATTCAAGGGAGCTGTTTTTT. Protein product: CASRQSQDRYSRELFF.

This clonotype was seen only a few times. The gene calls are TRBV29-1 and TRBJ1-2; 9 bases are a match to TRBD1. Germline V gives CDR1 SQVTM, CDR2 ANQGSEA. V lost 7 bases to trimming and J lost 6 bases; unmatched junction nucleotides: 6. CDR3 length: 12 residues. The CDR3 sequence is CSGGQGVDGYTF. CDR3 bases: TGCAGCGGGGGACAGGGTGTAGATGGCTACACCTTC.

About this clonotype itself: A much larger clonotype is one base distant, so this may be a read error. The J gene is TRBJ2-3, the V gene TRBV7-2, with 8 bases aligning to TRBD1. The CDR3 extends over 16 amino acids. Germline assignment: CDR1 SGHTA and CDR2 FQGNSA. This CDR3 reads CASSRTDRDRTDTRYF. Here the CDR3 DNA reads TGTGCCAGCAGCCGTACGGACAGGGATCGCACAGATACGCGGTATTTT.